This T cell receptor (beta chain) was recovered during a study of shared clonotypes between healthy human individuals. Study-level background: Three plates each covered CD4 naive and memory; CD8 naive two, CD8 memory one.

The CDR3 spans 13 residues. CDR1 is SNHLY, CDR2 FYNNEI, per germline. Between the trimmed V and J ends, which lost 8 bases and 10 bases, there was a span of 20 bases. Whole-study results and caveats: Sampling was confined to blood; repertoires within tissues likely differ. Generation probability values for non-shared clonotypes were lower than those for clonotypes shared by all four donors.

This clone was recorded once. Its antigen remains unknown. Here immunoSEQ multiplex PCR was the method, and the copy in TCRdb shows in-frame clones only, minus some. The sample shows a few million clones, around 93% of them seen only once. Sequenced sample: naive CD4+ T cells from PBMCs. Subset: CD45RA+ positively selected. The sequence came from a man aged 18 to 29 in good health. Some clones in this sample may be carry-over from other donors' samples. The chain carries TRBV2 and TRBJ1-2; possible D gene TRBD1, 5 bases. Written as DNA, the CDR3 is TGTGCCAGCTCCCCGGACATAGACCCTGTCTACACCTTC. It specifies CASSPDIDPVYTF.